This T cell receptor (beta chain) was identified during a study of T cells after yellow fever vaccination. As for this clonotype: No antigen is known for it. An end of the junction differs from the germline gene, which may be a read error.

Study-wide points: Weaker, the secondary response had a peak occurring faster, on day 5 versus 15.

Using its own MiXCR run on the 5' RACE reads, TCRdb lists one record per CDR3 protein. The data hold a few hundred thousand distinct CDR3 sequences, with less than 8.5% observed a single time. CDR1 is GTSNPN, CDR2 SVGIG, per germline (reference sequence). The length of the CDR3 is 14 residues. The V and J genes are TRBV30 and TRBJ2-2; 8 bases fit TRBD2. The receptor comes from a man aged 30 to 39 who received the YFV17D yellow fever vaccine. Specimen: CD4+ T cells sorted from PBMCs, collected 15 days after the yellow fever booster vaccination. CDR3 bases: TGTGCCCGGAGGAACGGGAGGGGCACCGGGGAGCTGTTTTTT. The encoded protein is CARRNGRGTGELFF.